Presented here are 3 T cell receptor beta chains from one specimen sequenced in a study of blood T cell repertoires in COVID-19. Assay used: immunoSEQ multiplex PCR; TCRdb lists only in-frame clones, some missing. The sample includes around 79,000 clones, 83% of them seen just once. The sequencing input was peripheral blood. The receptors derive from an older woman with acute or convalescent COVID-19.

The chain is built from TRBV18 and TRBJ1-2; tentatively, D is TRBD1 (6 bases). Germline V gene data show CDR1 as KGHSH and CDR2 as LQKENI. The length of the CDR3 is 15 residues. With 4 bases removed from V and 8 bases from J, the gap between germline ends came to 20 bases. CDR3 nucleotides: TGTGCCAGCTCACTACCGACAGGCTCGAACCGGGGCTACACCTTC. Protein: CASSLPTGSNRGYTF.

This chain uses TRBV3-1 (or the pseudogene TRBV3-2) with TRBJ1-2, with D perhaps TRBD1 (5 bases). CDR1 LGHDT and CDR2 YNNKEL come from the germline V gene (reference sequence). CDR3 length: 16 amino acids. V gave up 0 bases and J gave up 3 bases, with 14 bases separating them. CDR3 DNA: TGTGCCAGCAGCCAAGATCGGTTCGACAGCGACTATGGCTACACCTTC. Its protein is CASSQDRFDSDYGYTF.

The J gene is TRBJ2-3, the V gene TRBV5-4; 8 nucleotides line up with TRBD2. The CDR3 spans 15 residues. Per the germline V gene, CDR1 is SGHNT and CDR2 is YYREEE (reference sequence). V trimming: 5 bases; J trimming: 4 bases; junction bases outside the gene matches: 9. CDR3 residues: CASSPRGGPADTQYF. In DNA, the CDR3 is TGTGCCAGCAGTCCTCGGGGGGGGCCCGCAGATACGCAGTATTTT.